This TCR beta chain was identified during a study of naive and memory T cell subsets. Study-wide results and caveats: Gini index rose across naive, CM, EM and EMRA in CD4 and CD8. The power law exponent of TCR abundance differed between naive and memory cells. Activation and differentiation may alter RNA-based TCR counts.

Four subsets defined by CD45RA and CD27 were sorted after CD3, CD4, CD8 and live/dead staining. An equimolar mix of two oligonucleotides served as the beta constant-region primer for TRBC1 and TRBC2. TCRdb passed the UMI-ligation and nested PCR reads through MiXCR, listing each CDR3 protein once. The sample has about 85,000 distinct CDR3 sequences, less than 15% seen once. There are a few counts of this clonotype. No antigen is known for it. CDR3 length: 15 amino acids. V lost 5 bases, J lost 6 bases, and 11 bases stayed unmatched. Germline V gene lookup returns CDR1 DFQATT and CDR2 SNEGSKA (reference sequence).

The receptor's source is a human donor in good health. This chain links TRBV20-1 with TRBJ2-7; 12 positions match TRBD2. Source material: central memory CD4+ T cells from blood. The CDR3 sequence: CSAETSGSLSREQYF. The CDR3 region has the DNA TGCAGTGCTGAGACTAGCGGGAGCCTGTCACGCGAGCAGTACTTC.